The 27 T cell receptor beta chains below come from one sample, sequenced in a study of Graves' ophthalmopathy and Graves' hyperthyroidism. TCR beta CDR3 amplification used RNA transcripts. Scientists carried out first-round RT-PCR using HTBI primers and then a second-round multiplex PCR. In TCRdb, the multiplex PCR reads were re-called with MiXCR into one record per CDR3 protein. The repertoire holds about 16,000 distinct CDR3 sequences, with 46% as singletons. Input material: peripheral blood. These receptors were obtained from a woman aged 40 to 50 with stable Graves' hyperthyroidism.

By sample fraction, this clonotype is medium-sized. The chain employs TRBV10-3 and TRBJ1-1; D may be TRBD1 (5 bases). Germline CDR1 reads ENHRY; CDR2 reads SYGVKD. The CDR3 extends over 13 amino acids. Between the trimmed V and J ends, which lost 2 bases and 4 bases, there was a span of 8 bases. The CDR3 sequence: CAISEAGSTEAFF. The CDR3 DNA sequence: TGTGCCATCAGTGAGGCAGGGAGCACTGAAGCTTTCTTT.

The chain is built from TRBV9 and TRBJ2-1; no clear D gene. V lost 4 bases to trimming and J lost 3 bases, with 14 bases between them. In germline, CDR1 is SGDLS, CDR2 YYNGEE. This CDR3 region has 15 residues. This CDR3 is CASSPLTHYYNEQFF. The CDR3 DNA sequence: TGTGCCAGCAGCCCCCTGACCCACTACTACAATGAGCAGTTCTTC. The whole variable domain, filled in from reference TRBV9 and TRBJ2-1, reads DSGVTQTPKHLITATGQRVTLRCSPRSGDLSVYWYQQSLDQGLQFLIQYYNGEERAKGNILERFSAQQFPDLHSELNLSSLELGDSALYFCASSPLTHYYNEQFFGPGTRLTVL.

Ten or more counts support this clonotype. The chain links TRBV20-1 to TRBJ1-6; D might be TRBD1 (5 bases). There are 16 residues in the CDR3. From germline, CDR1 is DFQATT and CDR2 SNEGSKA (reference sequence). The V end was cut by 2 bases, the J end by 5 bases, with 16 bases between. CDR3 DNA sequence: TGCAGTGCTAGACAGTGGTTGGGGGGAAATAATTCACCCCTCCACTTT. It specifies CSARQWLGGNNSPLHF.

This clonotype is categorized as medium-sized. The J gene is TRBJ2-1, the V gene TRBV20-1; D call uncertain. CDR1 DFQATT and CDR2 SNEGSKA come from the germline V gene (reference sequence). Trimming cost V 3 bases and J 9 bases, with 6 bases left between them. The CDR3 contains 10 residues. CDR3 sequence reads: CSASKIEQFF. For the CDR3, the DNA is TGCAGTGCTAGTAAGATTGAGCAGTTCTTC.

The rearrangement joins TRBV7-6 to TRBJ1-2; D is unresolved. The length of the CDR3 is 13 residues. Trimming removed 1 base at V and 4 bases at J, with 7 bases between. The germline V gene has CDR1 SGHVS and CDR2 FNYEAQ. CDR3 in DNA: TGTGCCAGCAGCTTAGATAGATCCTATGGCTACACCTTC. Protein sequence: CASSLDRSYGYTF.

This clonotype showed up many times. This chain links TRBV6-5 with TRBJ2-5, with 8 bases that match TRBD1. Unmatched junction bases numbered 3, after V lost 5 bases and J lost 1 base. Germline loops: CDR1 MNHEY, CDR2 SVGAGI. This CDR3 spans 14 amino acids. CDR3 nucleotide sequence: TGTGCCAGCAGTACGGGACAGGCCCAAGAGACCCAGTACTTC. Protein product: CASSTGQAQETQYF.

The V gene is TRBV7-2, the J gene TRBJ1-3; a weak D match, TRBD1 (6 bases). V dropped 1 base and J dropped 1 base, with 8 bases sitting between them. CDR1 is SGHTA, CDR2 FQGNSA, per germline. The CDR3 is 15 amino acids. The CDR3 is CASSLGTVSGNTIYF. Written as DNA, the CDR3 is TGTGCCAGCAGCTTAGGGACAGTGTCTGGAAACACCATATATTTT.

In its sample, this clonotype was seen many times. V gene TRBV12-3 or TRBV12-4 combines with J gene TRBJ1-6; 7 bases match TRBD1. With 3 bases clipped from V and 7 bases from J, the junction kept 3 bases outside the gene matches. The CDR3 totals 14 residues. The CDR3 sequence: CASSFGTENSPLHF. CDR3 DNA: TGTGCCAGCAGTTTCGGGACAGAAAATTCACCCCTCCACTTT.

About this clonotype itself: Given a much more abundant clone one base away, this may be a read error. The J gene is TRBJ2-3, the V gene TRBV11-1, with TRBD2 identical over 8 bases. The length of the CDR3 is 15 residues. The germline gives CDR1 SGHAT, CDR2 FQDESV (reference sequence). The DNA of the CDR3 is TGTGCCAACAGCTTGGCGGGAGGTTGGGCAGATACGCAGTATTTT. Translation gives CANSLAGGWADTQYF.

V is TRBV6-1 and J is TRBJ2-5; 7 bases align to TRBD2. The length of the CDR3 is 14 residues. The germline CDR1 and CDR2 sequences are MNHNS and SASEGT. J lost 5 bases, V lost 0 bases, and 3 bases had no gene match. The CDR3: CASSEAGAGETQYF. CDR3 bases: TGTGCCAGCAGTGAAGCGGGAGCGGGGGAGACCCAGTACTTC.

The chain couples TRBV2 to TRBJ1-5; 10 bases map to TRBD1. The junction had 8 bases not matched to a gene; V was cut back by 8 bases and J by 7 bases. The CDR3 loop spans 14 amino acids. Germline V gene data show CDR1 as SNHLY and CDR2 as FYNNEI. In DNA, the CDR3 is TGTGCCAGCGGATCCGGGACAGGGGCCCAGCCCCAGCATTTT. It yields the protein CASGSGTGAQPQHF. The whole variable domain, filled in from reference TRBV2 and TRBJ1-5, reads EPEVTQTPSHQVTQMGQEVILRCVPISNHLYFYWYRQILGQKVEFLVSFYNNEISEKSEIFDDQFSVERPDGSNFTLKIRSTKLEDSAMYFCASGSGTGAQPQHFGDGTRLSIL.

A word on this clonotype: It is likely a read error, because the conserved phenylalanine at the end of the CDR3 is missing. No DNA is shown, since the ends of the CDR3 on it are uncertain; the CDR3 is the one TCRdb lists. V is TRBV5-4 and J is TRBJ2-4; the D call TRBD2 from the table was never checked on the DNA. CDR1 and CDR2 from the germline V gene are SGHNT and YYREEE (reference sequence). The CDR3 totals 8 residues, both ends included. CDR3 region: CASSGQRG.

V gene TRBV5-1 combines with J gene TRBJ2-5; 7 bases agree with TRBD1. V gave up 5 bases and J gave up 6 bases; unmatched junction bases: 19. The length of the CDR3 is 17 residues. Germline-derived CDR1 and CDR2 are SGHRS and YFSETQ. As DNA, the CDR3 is TGCGCCAGCAGACGGCCGGAAGGGGGCGAGGACGGGCAGACCCAGTACTTC. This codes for CASRRPEGGEDGQTQYF.

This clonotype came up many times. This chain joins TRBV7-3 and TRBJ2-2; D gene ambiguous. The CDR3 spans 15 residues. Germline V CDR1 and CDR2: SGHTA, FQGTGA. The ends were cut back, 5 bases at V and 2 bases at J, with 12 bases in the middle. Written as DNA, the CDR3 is TGTGCCAGCAGCCCTCTTTGGGGTAACACCGGGGAGCTGTTTTTT. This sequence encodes CASSPLWGNTGELFF.

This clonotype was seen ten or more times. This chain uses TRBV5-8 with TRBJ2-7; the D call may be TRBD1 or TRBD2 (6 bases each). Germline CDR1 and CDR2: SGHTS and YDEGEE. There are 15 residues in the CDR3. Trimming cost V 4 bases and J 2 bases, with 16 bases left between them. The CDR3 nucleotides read TGTGCCAGCAGCCTCAGGGGAGGAGCCGCCTACGAGCAGTACTTC. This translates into CASSLRGGAAYEQYF.

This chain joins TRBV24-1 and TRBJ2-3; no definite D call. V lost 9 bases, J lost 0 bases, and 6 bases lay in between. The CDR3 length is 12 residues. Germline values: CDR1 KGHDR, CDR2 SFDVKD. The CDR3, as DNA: TGTGCCACCGCATCTAGCACAGATACGCAGTATTTT. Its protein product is CATASSTDTQYF.

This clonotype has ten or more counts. In DNA, the CDR3 is TGTGCCAGCAGCCCTAGCGGGACCTCCTACAATGAGCAGTTCTTC. This codes for CASSPSGTSYNEQFF. The chain has TRBV9 and TRBJ2-1; TRBD2 aligns across 9 bases. Trimming at V came to 4 bases and at J to 0 bases, leaving 2 bases not matched to a gene. Germline CDR1 is SGDLS and CDR2 is YYNGEE. The CDR3 is made up of 15 amino acids.

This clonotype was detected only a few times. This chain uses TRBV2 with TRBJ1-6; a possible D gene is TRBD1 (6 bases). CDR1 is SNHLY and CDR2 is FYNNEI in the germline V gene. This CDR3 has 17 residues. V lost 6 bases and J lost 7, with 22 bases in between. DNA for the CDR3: TGTGCCAGCAGGTACGACGAAACAGGGCCCAGGAATTCACCCCTCCACTTT. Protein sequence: CASRYDETGPRNSPLHF.

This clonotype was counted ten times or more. The CDR3 region is CASSNTGVVTGNTIYF. CDR3 sequence (DNA): TGTGCCAGTAGTAACACAGGAGTGGTAACTGGAAACACCATATATTTT. The V and J genes are TRBV19 and TRBJ1-3, with D possibly being TRBD1 (5 bases). Germline V gene data show CDR1 as LNHDA and CDR2 as SQIVND (reference sequence). The length of the CDR3 is 16 residues. Trimming removed 4 bases at V and 2 bases at J, with 15 bases between.

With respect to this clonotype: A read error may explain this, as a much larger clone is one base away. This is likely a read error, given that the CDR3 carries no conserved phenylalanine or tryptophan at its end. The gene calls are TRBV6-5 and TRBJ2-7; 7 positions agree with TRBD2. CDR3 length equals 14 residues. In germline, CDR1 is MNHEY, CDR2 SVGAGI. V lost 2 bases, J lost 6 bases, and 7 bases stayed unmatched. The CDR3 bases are TGTGCCAGCAGTTACCCCGCCAGGGAGGGCGAGCAGTACCTC. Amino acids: CASSYPAREGEQYL.

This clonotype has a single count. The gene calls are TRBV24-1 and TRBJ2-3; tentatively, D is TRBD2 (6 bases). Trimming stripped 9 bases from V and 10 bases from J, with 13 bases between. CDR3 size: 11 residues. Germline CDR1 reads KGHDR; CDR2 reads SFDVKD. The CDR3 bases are TGTGCCACCGGGAGGCAGGAACCGCAGTATTTT. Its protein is CATGRQEPQYF.

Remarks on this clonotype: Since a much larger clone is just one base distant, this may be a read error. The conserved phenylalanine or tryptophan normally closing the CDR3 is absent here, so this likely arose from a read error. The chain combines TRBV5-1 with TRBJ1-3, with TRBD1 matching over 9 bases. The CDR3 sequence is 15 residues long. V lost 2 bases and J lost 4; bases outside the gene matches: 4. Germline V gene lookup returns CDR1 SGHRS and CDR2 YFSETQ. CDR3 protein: CASSFGTGQGNTIYL. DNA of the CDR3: TGCGCCAGCAGCTTCGGGACAGGGCAGGGAAACACCATATATCTT.

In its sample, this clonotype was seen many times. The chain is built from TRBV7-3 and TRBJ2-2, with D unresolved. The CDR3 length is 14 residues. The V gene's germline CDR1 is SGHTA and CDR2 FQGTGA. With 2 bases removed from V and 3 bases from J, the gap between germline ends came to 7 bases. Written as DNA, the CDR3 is TGTGCCAGCAGCTTAGGTCCGTACACCGGGGAGCTGTTTTTT. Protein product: CASSLGPYTGELFF.

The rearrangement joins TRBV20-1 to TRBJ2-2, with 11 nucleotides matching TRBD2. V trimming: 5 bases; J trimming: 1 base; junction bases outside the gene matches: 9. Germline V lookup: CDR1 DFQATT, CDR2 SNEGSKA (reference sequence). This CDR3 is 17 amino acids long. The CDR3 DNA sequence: TGCAGTGCTTCAGGGGAGGGGACTAGCGGGAACACCGGGGAGCTGTTTTTT. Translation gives CSASGEGTSGNTGELFF.

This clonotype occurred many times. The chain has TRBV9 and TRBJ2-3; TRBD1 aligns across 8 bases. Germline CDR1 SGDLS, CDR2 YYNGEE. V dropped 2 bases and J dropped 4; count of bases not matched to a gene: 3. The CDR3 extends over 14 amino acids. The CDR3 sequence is CASSVGQGSDTQYF. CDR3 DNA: TGTGCCAGCAGCGTCGGACAGGGTTCAGATACGCAGTATTTT.

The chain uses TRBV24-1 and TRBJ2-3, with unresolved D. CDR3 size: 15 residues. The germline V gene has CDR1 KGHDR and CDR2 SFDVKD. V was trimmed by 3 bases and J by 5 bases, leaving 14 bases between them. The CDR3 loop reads CATSDRHPSVDTQYF. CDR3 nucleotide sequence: TGTGCCACCAGTGATAGACACCCGAGCGTAGATACGCAGTATTTT.

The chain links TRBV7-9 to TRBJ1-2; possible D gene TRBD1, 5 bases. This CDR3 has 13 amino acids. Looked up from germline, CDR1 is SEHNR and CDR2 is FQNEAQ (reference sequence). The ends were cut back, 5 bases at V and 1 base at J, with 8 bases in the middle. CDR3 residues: CASSLQGNYGYTF. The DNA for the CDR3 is TGTGCCAGCAGCCTTCAGGGTAACTATGGCTACACCTTC.